These T cell receptor beta chains were read from a single sample in a study of early T cells in non-severe SARS-CoV-2 infection. TCRdb redid the calling of the 5' RACE reads with MiXCR, one entry per CDR3 protein. The sample shows tens of thousands of distinct CDR3 sequences, 6% to 7% of them seen only once. Sequencing input: whole blood. The origin of the receptors is an adult who was a healthcare worker with PCR-confirmed SARS-CoV-2 infection or an uninfected control (not recorded which). Each CDR3 is given with its conserved first and last residue. Fields, in order: J gene, V gene, clone size, D gene, CDR3 protein, CDR3 DNA. A D gene is named only where the DNA matches it firmly. The listing skips clone size in some rows; elsewhere it reads once, few, many or a size class.

>TRBJ2-7|TRBV5-5|many|-
CASTLSRTSNSYEQYF
TGTGCCAGCACCCTATCGAGGACATCCAACTCCTACGAGCAGTACTTC
>TRBJ1-6|TRBV20-1|medium-sized|-
CSARPGESNSPLHF
TGCAGTGCTAGACCAGGGGAGAGTAATTCACCCCTCCACTTT
>TRBJ1-1|TRBV7-2|medium-sized|TRBD1
CASSWTGGSSGTEAFF
TGTGCCAGCAGCTGGACAGGGGGGAGTTCGGGCACTGAAGCTTTCTTT
>TRBJ2-6|TRBV5-1|-|-
CASSPYGGTGANVLTF
TGCGCCAGCTCCCCTTACGGGGGCACTGGGGCCAACGTCCTGACTTTC
>TRBJ1-1|TRBV18|few|-
CASSPGLGIAEAFF
TGTGCCAGCTCACCAGGGCTGGGGATCGCTGAAGCTTTCTTT
>TRBJ2-2|TRBV6-4|-|TRBD2
CASLPGGETGELFF
TGTGCCAGCCTCCCGGGGGGTGAAACCGGGGAGCTGTTTTTT
>TRBJ1-5|TRBV10-3|many|TRBD1
CAISIGQGNTNQPQHF
TGTGCCATCAGCATAGGACAGGGAAATACCAATCAGCCCCAGCATTTT
>TRBJ2-1|TRBV4-2|many|TRBD2
CASSQVNSGRYQRNEQFF
TGTGCCAGCAGCCAAGTTAATAGCGGGAGGTACCAGAGGAATGAGCAGTTCTTC
>TRBJ2-7|TRBV11-2|-|-
CASSFSTETYEQYF
TGTGCCAGCAGCTTCTCGACAGAAACCTACGAGCAGTACTTC
>TRBJ2-1|TRBV24-1|once|-
CATSEGPKPYNEQFF
TGTGCCACCAGTGAAGGTCCGAAACCTTACAATGAGCAGTTCTTC
>TRBJ2-1|TRBV11-2|many|TRBD2
CASSRDYLMFF
TGTGCCAGCAGCAGGGACTATTTAATGTTCTTC
>TRBJ2-3|TRBV12-3/TRBV12-4|many|-
CASNVGRGKGTDTQYF
TGTGCCAGCAACGTCGGGAGAGGGAAGGGCACAGATACGCAGTATTTT
>TRBJ2-5|TRBV5-6|many|-
CASRPLRSGAIQETQYF
TGTGCCAGCCGCCCTTTGCGTAGCGGAGCTATCCAAGAGACCCAGTACTTC
>TRBJ2-1|TRBV11-2|many|TRBD1
CASSNRGTGPNNEQFF
TGTGCCAGCAGCAACAGGGGGACAGGGCCCAACAATGAGCAGTTCTTC
>TRBJ2-1|TRBV20-1|many|TRBD1
CSAPGQFNNEQFF
TGCAGTGCTCCGGGACAGTTTAACAATGAGCAGTTCTTC
>TRBJ2-5|TRBV18|many|-
CASSPPPQETQYF
TGTGCCAGCTCACCTCCCCCCCAAGAGACCCAGTACTTC
>TRBJ2-7|TRBV20-1|-|TRBD2
CSARDTSGTYEQYF
TGCAGTGCTAGAGACACTAGCGGGACCTACGAGCAGTACTTC
>TRBJ2-7|TRBV30|few|TRBD1
CAWNIQGWQYF
TGTGCCTGGAATATACAGGGGTGGCAGTACTTC
>TRBJ2-1|TRBV7-2|many|-
CASSPRVSYNEQFF
TGTGCCAGCAGCCCCCGAGTCTCCTACAATGAGCAGTTCTTC
>TRBJ2-7|TRBV11-2|many|-
CASSATDGGYEQYF
TGTGCCAGCAGCGCTACGGATGGCGGGTACGAGCAGTACTTC
>TRBJ2-5|TRBV29-1|many|-
CSVDTGYQETQYF
TGCAGCGTTGACACAGGTTACCAAGAGACCCAGTACTTC
>TRBJ2-2|TRBV5-1|few|TRBD1
CASLPGQGFADTGELFF
TGCGCCAGTCTACCGGGACAGGGATTCGCGGACACCGGGGAGCTGTTTTTT
>TRBJ1-5|TRBV23-1|-|-
CASSQPRASGMDQPQHF
TGCGCCAGCAGTCAACCCCGAGCTTCGGGTATGGACCAGCCCCAGCATTTT
>TRBJ1-2|TRBV4-3|many|-
CASSQGTQNNYGYTF
TGCGCCAGCAGCCAAGGGACACAGAATAACTATGGCTACACCTTC
>TRBJ2-4|TRBV18|few|TRBD2
CASSPGFAGGENIQYF
TGTGCCAGCTCACCGGGTTTCGCGGGGGGCGAAAACATTCAGTACTTC
>TRBJ2-1|TRBV11-2|many|-
CASSEGGQWKNYNEQFF
TGTGCCAGCAGCGAGGGAGGACAGTGGAAGAACTACAATGAGCAGTTCTTC
>TRBJ2-1|TRBV20-1|many|-
CSARDLGVNYNEQFF
TGCAGTGCTAGAGACCTCGGAGTCAACTACAATGAGCAGTTCTTC
>TRBJ2-2|TRBV25-1|few|-
CASSEPEGLNTGELFF
TGTGCCAGCAGTGAACCAGAGGGCCTCAACACCGGGGAGCTGTTTTTT
>TRBJ2-1|TRBV16|medium-sized|-
CASSQSVQGFDSYNEQFF
TGTGCCAGCAGCCAATCAGTACAGGGATTCGACTCCTACAATGAGCAGTTCTTC
>TRBJ1-2|TRBV28|many|-
CASSERGARGYGYTF
TGTGCCAGCAGTGAAAGGGGGGCGCGAGGGTATGGCTACACCTTC
>TRBJ2-6|TRBV28|many|-
CASSLSHVLTF
TGTGCCAGCAGTTTATCCCACGTCCTGACTTTC
>TRBJ2-3|TRBV4-1|many|-
CASSHSGQGTDTQYF
TGCGCCAGCAGCCATAGCGGCCAAGGCACAGATACGCAGTATTTT
>TRBJ2-3|TRBV4-1|many|-
CASSQDPTGGTDTQYF
TGCGCCAGCAGCCAAGACCCGACAGGTGGCACAGATACGCAGTATTTT
>TRBJ2-5|TRBV7-6|many|TRBD2
CASSLLAGDGQETQYF
TGTGCCAGCAGCCTACTAGCGGGAGACGGACAAGAGACCCAGTACTTC
>TRBJ2-2|TRBV29-1|-|TRBD1
CSAGQGANGELFF
TGCAGCGCAGGACAGGGGGCGAACGGGGAGCTGTTTTTT
>TRBJ2-1|TRBV7-6|many|TRBD2
CASSQRGLAGVNEQFF
TGTGCCAGCAGCCAGAGGGGACTAGCGGGAGTCAATGAGCAGTTCTTC
>TRBJ2-7|TRBV5-1|-|TRBD1
CASQGTAYEQYF
TGCGCCAGCCAAGGGACAGCCTACGAGCAGTACTTC
>TRBJ2-7|TRBV29-1|many|TRBD2
CSVGLAGPYEQYF
TGCAGCGTGGGACTAGCGGGGCCCTACGAGCAGTACTTC
>TRBJ2-7|TRBV28|many|-
CASSFAGTSSYEQYF
TGTGCCAGCAGCTTTGCCGGGACTTCCTCCTACGAGCAGTACTTC
>TRBJ2-5|TRBV20-1|-|TRBD1
CSARRTGGTFHEETQYF
TGCAGTGCTAGACGCACAGGGGGCACTTTTCATGAAGAGACCCAGTACTTC